These 27 T cell receptor beta chains were all obtained from the same sample, sequenced in a study of cytotoxic CD8 clonotypes in ibrutinib-treated CLL. Assay used: immunoSEQ multiplex PCR; TCRdb lists only in-frame clones, some missing. In the table there are about 310,000 clones, more than 65% of which are singletons. Sample: PBMCs, taken before ibrutinib treatment. The source is a human donor with chronic lymphocytic leukemia.

The chain employs TRBV4-2 and TRBJ2-1; unclear D gene. The V gene lost 0 bases and the J gene lost 5 bases, with 5 bases spanning the gap. In germline, CDR1 is LGHNA, CDR2 YNFKEQ. The CDR3 is made up of 13 amino acids. CDR3 nucleotides: TGTGCCAGCAGCCAAGAACTAAACAATGAGCAGTTCTTC. Residues: CASSQELNNEQFF.

This clone was found a few times. The chain combines TRBV6-1 with TRBJ1-5; D gene unclear. The CDR3 extends over 12 amino acids. The V end was cut by 3 bases, the J end by 10 bases, with 10 bases between. Germline V CDR1 and CDR2: MNHNS, SASEGT. CDR3 in DNA: TGTGCCAGCAGTGAGAGGCCCCTCCCCCAGCATTTT. It codes for CASSERPLPQHF.

About this clone: Other DNA sequences of this sample code for an identical CDR3. This chain uses TRBV27 with TRBJ2-5, with 7 bases identical to TRBD1. The CDR3 covers 14 residues. Germline V gene data show CDR1 as MNHEY and CDR2 as SMNVEV (reference sequence). V was clipped by 3 bases and J by 2 bases; unmatched bases: 3. The CDR3 sequence: CASSLGRGQETQYF. The CDR3 DNA reads TGTGCCAGCAGTTTGGGCAGGGGGCAAGAGACCCAGTACTTC.

The chain carries TRBV2 and TRBJ1-5; 9 bases map to TRBD1. V was clipped by 6 bases and J by 6 bases; unmatched bases: 3. The CDR3 is 13 amino acids. Germline V gene lookup returns CDR1 SNHLY and CDR2 FYNNEI. CDR3 coding DNA: TGTGCCAGCAGAGGACAGGGGAGTCAGCCCCAGCATTTT. This codes for CASRGQGSQPQHF.

This chain joins TRBV4-3 and TRBJ2-1; D possibly corresponds to TRBD2 (6 bases). CDR1 and CDR2 from the germline V gene are LGHNA and YSLEER. CDR3 size: 19 residues. The ends were cut back, 0 bases at V and 10 bases at J, with 28 bases in the middle. CDR3 nucleotides: TGCGCCAGCAGCCAAGATGGTGGTTGGGGCGGGGTCGACGCTGGGGAGCAGTTCTTC. Translated: CASSQDGGWGGVDAGEQFF.

The chain has TRBV6-1 and TRBJ1-1, with a possible D match to TRBD1 (5 bases). The CDR3 runs 15 residues. Trimming shortened V by 3 bases and J by 0 bases, and 11 bases separated the two germline ends. Germline assignment: CDR1 MNHNS and CDR2 SASEGT. The CDR3 nucleotides are TGTGCCAGCAGTGATGGGAGACAGATGAACACTGAAGCTTTCTTT. Encoded protein: CASSDGRQMNTEAFF.

This clone has just a few counts. The rearrangement joins TRBV14 to TRBJ1-4, with unresolved D. Germline-derived CDR1 and CDR2 are SGHDN and FVKESK. This CDR3 region has 12 residues. V shed 4 bases and J shed 10 bases, with 10 bases lying between them. Written as DNA, the CDR3 is TGTGCCAGCAGCCCGGACCGGATAAAACTGTTTTTT. Translating gives CASSPDRIKLFF.

The chain links TRBV4-2 to TRBJ1-4; D uncertain. The CDR3 runs to 16 residues. Germline V gene sequence: CDR1 LGHNA, CDR2 YNFKEQ. V lost 2 bases to trimming and J lost 0 bases, with 10 bases between them. CDR3 coding DNA: TGTGCCAGCAGCCAACCGGGCTCGGCAACTAATGAAAAACTGTTTTTT. It specifies CASSQPGSATNEKLFF.

V and J are TRBV15 and TRBJ2-7; 9 bases map to TRBD2. Losses at the gene ends were 0 bases for V and 7 bases for J; bases not matched to a gene: 10. This CDR3 has 16 residues. CDR1 and CDR2 (germline): LNHNV, YYDKDF (reference sequence). The CDR3 DNA reads as TGTGCCACCAGCAGAGATCTAGGGGCTAGCGGGACTGAGCAGTACTTC. Translation: CATSRDLGASGTEQYF.

The rearrangement links TRBV7-7 to TRBJ2-2; D ambiguous. The germline V and J ends were trimmed by 0 bases and 4 bases, with 6 bases remaining between them. This CDR3 region has 14 residues. Germline V gene data show CDR1 as SSHAT and CDR2 as FNYEAQ (reference sequence). As DNA, the CDR3 is TGTGCCAGCAGCTTAGCGGGCATCACCGGGGAGCTGTTTTTT. Translating gives CASSLAGITGELFF. The variable domain in full, completed from reference TRBV7-7 and TRBJ2-2, reads GAGVSQSPRYKVTKRGQDVTLRCDPISSHATLYWYQQALGQGPEFLTYFNYEAQPDKSGLPSDRFSAERPEGSISTLTIQRTEQRDSAMYRCASSLAGITGELFFGEGSRLTVL.

The chain couples TRBV18 to TRBJ2-7, with D tentatively TRBD1 or TRBD2 (5 bases each). V gave up 5 bases and J gave up 0 bases, with 11 bases separating them. Germline loops: CDR1 KGHSH, CDR2 LQKENI. This CDR3 comprises 14 residues. CDR3 nucleotide sequence: TGTGCCAGCTCATACGGGACCAGCTCCTACGAGCAGTACTTC. Its translation is CASSYGTSSYEQYF.

V usage is TRBV25-1 and J usage is TRBJ2-1; D unclear. Trimming stripped 7 bases from V and 2 bases from J, with 12 bases between. This CDR3 is 14 amino acids long. The germline V gene has CDR1 MGHDK and CDR2 SYGVNS. The CDR3 region is CASKEVGTYNEQFF. The CDR3, as DNA: TGTGCCAGCAAAGAGGTCGGAACCTACAATGAGCAGTTCTTC. The variable domain in full, completed from reference TRBV25-1 and TRBJ2-1, reads EADIYQTPRYLVIGTGKKITLECSQTMGHDKMYWYQQDPGMELHLIHYSYGVNSTEKGDLSSESTVSRIRTEHFPLTLESARPSHTSQYLCASKEVGTYNEQFFGPGTRLTVL.

V gene TRBV7-2 combines with J gene TRBJ2-2, with a tentative D call TRBD2 (7 bases). CDR1 is SGHTA and CDR2 is FQGNSA in the germline V gene. The CDR3 sequence is 16 residues long. With 2 bases removed from V and 11 bases from J, the gap between germline ends came to 21 bases. The chain's CDR3 is CASSLWGGGSHLELFF. The CDR3 nucleotides are TGTGCCAGCAGCTTATGGGGGGGCGGGAGCCACCTAGAGCTGTTTTTT.

This clone was detected only once. The V gene is TRBV18, the J gene TRBJ2-7, with D possibly matching TRBD1 (5 bases). In germline, CDR1 is KGHSH, CDR2 LQKENI. The germline V and J ends were trimmed by 2 bases and 1 base, with 9 bases remaining between them. The length of the CDR3 is 14 residues. In DNA form, the CDR3 reads TGTGCCAGCTCACCATCTCAGGGTTCCTACGAGCAGTACTTC. Protein sequence: CASSPSQGSYEQYF.

This clone showed up just a few times. The rearrangement links TRBV19 to TRBJ2-1; 11 nucleotides match TRBD2. The ends lost 5 bases at V and 3 bases at J; junction bases unmatched: 15. CDR3 size: 19 residues. Germline V lookup: CDR1 LNHDA, CDR2 SQIVND (reference sequence). The CDR3 bases are TGTGCCAGTAGTCATCTCCTTGGGGCGACTAGCGGGATCTACAATGAGCAGTTCTTC. It codes for CASSHLLGATSGIYNEQFF.

This clone came up a few times. V usage is TRBV18 and J usage is TRBJ1-4; 7 positions match TRBD1. Trimming at V came to 3 bases and at J to 5 bases, leaving 6 bases not matched to a gene. The V gene's germline CDR1 is KGHSH and CDR2 LQKENI. The length of the CDR3 is 15 residues. The CDR3 spells CASSPQGGENEKLFF. CDR3 nucleotide sequence: TGTGCCAGCTCACCCCAGGGGGGAGAGAATGAAAAACTGTTTTTT.

V usage is TRBV7-9 and J usage is TRBJ2-5, with D perhaps being TRBD1 or TRBD2 (5 bases each). Germline-derived CDR1 and CDR2 are SEHNR and FQNEAQ (reference sequence). The CDR3 loop spans 17 amino acids. V dropped 4 bases and J dropped 1 base, with 19 bases sitting between them. CDR3 DNA: TGTGCCAGCAGCTCCTTAGAGGCTGGGGGTCTCCAAGAGACCCAGTACTTC. As protein: CASSSLEAGGLQETQYF.

V usage is TRBV30 and J usage is TRBJ2-6; 7 bases are shared with TRBD2. Germline CDR1 reads GTSNPN; CDR2 reads SVGIG (reference sequence). The CDR3 length is 15 residues. Trimming took 4 bases from V and 0 from J; bases not matched to a gene: 3. The CDR3 nucleotides read TGTGCCTGGATTTCGGGGGGCTCTGGGGCCAACGTCCTGACTTTC. Protein sequence: CAWISGGSGANVLTF.

This chain connects TRBV11-3 to TRBJ2-5, with 10 bases matching TRBD1. Trimming took 5 bases from V and 3 from J; bases not matched to a gene: 6. The germline V gene encodes CDR1 SGHNT and CDR2 YENEEA. CDR3 length: 15 amino acids. CDR3 amino acids: CASSSGGTGEETQYF. CDR3 coding DNA: TGTGCCAGCAGCAGTGGAGGGACAGGGGAAGAGACCCAGTACTTC.

CDR3 protein: CAWSGRQAALFLNTEAFF. For the CDR3, the DNA is TGTGCCTGGAGTGGTCGTCAGGCAGCATTGTTTCTGAACACTGAAGCTTTCTTT. V and J are TRBV30 and TRBJ1-1; D gene ambiguous. CDR1 and CDR2 from the germline V gene are GTSNPN and SVGIG (reference sequence). The CDR3 is 18 amino acids. V was pared by 1 base and J by 0 bases, with 21 bases between.

The rearrangement joins TRBV7-2 to TRBJ1-2; 7 nucleotides match TRBD1. The CDR3 totals 12 residues. The V gene end was trimmed by 5 bases and the J gene end by 7 bases; junction bases not matched to a gene: 4. Germline V CDR1 and CDR2: SGHTA, FQGNSA. In DNA form, the CDR3 reads TGTGCCAGCAGCGCAGGGGGAGCTGGCTACACCTTC. Protein sequence: CASSAGGAGYTF.

The J gene is TRBJ2-7, the V gene TRBV5-6; a possible D gene is TRBD2 (5 bases). V was trimmed by 0 bases and J by 6 bases, leaving 19 bases between them. Per the germline V gene, CDR1 is SGHDT and CDR2 is YYEEEE. The CDR3 covers 16 residues. The CDR3 loop is CASSLGFLSPRGEQYF. CDR3 DNA: TGTGCCAGCAGCTTGGGGTTTTTAAGCCCACGGGGCGAGCAGTACTTC.

This clone was seen a handful of times. The sample holds other DNA sequences that translate to the same CDR3. V usage is TRBV30 and J usage is TRBJ2-7; D remains unclear. Trimming pared 1 base from V and 3 bases from J, leaving 4 bases between. This CDR3 has 11 residues. Per germline, CDR1 GTSNPN and CDR2 SVGIG (reference sequence). CDR3 nucleotides: TGTGCCTGGAGTGGAAACTACGAGCAGTACTTC. Translation gives CAWSGNYEQYF.

The genes are TRBV29-1 and TRBJ1-1, with a tentative D call TRBD1 (6 bases). V dropped 6 bases and J dropped 1 base, with 12 bases sitting between them. Germline V gene sequence: CDR1 SQVTM, CDR2 ANQGSEA. CDR3 size: 13 residues. The CDR3 reads CSVAMDRNTEAFF. The CDR3 DNA reads as TGCAGCGTGGCTATGGACAGGAACACTGAAGCTTTCTTT.

The V gene is TRBV27, the J gene TRBJ2-7, with 7 bases that match TRBD2. The CDR3 length is 15 residues. The germline gives CDR1 MNHEY, CDR2 SMNVEV (reference sequence). Trimming took 3 bases from V and 2 from J; bases not matched to a gene: 7. The CDR3 loop reads CASSFGGRATYEQYF. In nucleotides, the CDR3 is TGTGCCAGCAGTTTTGGGGGGAGGGCGACCTACGAGCAGTACTTC.

CDR3 bases: TGTGCCTGGAGTCCCGGGCAAGCCGGCCAAAACATTCAGTACTTC. It is translated as CAWSPGQAGQNIQYF. The rearrangement joins TRBV30 to TRBJ2-4; D call uncertain. There are 15 residues in the CDR3. The V end lost 2 bases, the J end lost 5 bases, and 16 bases lay between the germline ends. Germline V gives CDR1 GTSNPN, CDR2 SVGIG (reference sequence).

This sequence joins TRBV30 and TRBJ2-7; the match to TRBD1 covers 9 bases. Germline CDR1 reads GTSNPN; CDR2 reads SVGIG (reference sequence). The CDR3 is 15 amino acids. V was clipped by 4 bases and J by 1 base; unmatched bases: 8. Here the CDR3 DNA reads TGTGCCTGGATTAACGGACAGGGGAGTTCCTACGAGCAGTACTTC. It encodes CAWINGQGSSYEQYF.